Following are 11 T cell receptor beta chains from one sample sequenced in a study of PD-1 blockade in classical Hodgkin lymphoma. After autologous stem cell transplantation all patients relapsed, and prior brentuximab vedotin exposure differed between cohorts. Clones were sequenced by immunoSEQ multiplex PCR, and TCRdb holds only the in-frame ones, with some missing. The data hold under 20,000 clones, with roughly 85% observed a single time. The material was peripheral blood mononuclear cells (PBMCs), obtained before the second cycle of nivolumab. Every receptor here comes from a human donor with classical Hodgkin lymphoma.

This chain links TRBV5-1 with TRBJ2-7; 9 bases are shared with TRBD1. Unmatched junction bases numbered 3, after V lost 0 bases and J lost 5 bases. Germline V lookup: CDR1 SGHRS, CDR2 YFSETQ. This CDR3 spans 14 amino acids. The CDR3 bases are TGCGCCAGCAGCTTGGGGGACAGGGCGCACGAGCAGTACTTC. It codes for CASSLGDRAHEQYF.

The chain recombines TRBV6-5 with TRBJ1-2; no clear D. The V end lost 6 bases, the J end lost 5 bases, and 7 bases lay between the germline ends. Germline loops: CDR1 MNHEY, CDR2 SVGAGI. The CDR3 loop spans 11 amino acids. CDR3 DNA: TGTGCCAGCAGCGACTTTTATGGCTACACCTTC. Translation gives CASSDFYGYTF.

This chain links TRBV5-1 with TRBJ2-1; D uncertain. V was pared by 4 bases and J by 7 bases, with 6 bases between. The CDR3 is 11 amino acids. CDR1 and CDR2 (germline): SGHRS, YFSETQ. This chain's CDR3 is CASSDYNEQFF. The CDR3 DNA reads as TGCGCCAGCAGCGATTATAATGAGCAGTTCTTC.

This clone has just one count. V and J are TRBV7-3 and TRBJ2-2; 11 positions match TRBD2. The J segment lost 0 bases and the V segment lost 2 bases, leaving 5 bases of the junction unmatched. CDR3 size: 18 residues. From germline, CDR1 is SGHTA and CDR2 FQGTGA. The CDR3 region has the DNA TGTGCCAGCAGCTTAGTTAGCGGGGGGGCCGCGAACACCGGGGAGCTGTTTTTT. It specifies CASSLVSGGAANTGELFF.

The chain combines TRBV6-5 with TRBJ2-7; no definite D call. The CDR3 loop spans 12 amino acids. V lost 2 bases and J lost 2, with 4 bases in between. Germline values: CDR1 MNHEY, CDR2 SVGAGI. The CDR3 nucleotides read TGTGCCAGCAGTTACGACACCTACGAGCAGTACTTC. As protein: CASSYDTYEQYF.

The chain links TRBV7-8 to TRBJ1-5; 7 nucleotides match TRBD1. The J segment lost 6 bases and the V segment lost 1 base, leaving 6 bases of the junction unmatched. CDR3 size: 15 residues. CDR1 and CDR2 from the germline V gene are SGHVS and FQNEAQ. CDR3 sequence: CASSLETGRTQPQHF. The CDR3 DNA reads TGTGCCAGCAGCTTAGAGACAGGGCGGACTCAGCCCCAGCATTTT.

V gene TRBV7-9 combines with J gene TRBJ1-2; D uncertain. The germline V gene has CDR1 SEHNR and CDR2 FQNEAQ (reference sequence). Between the trimmed V and J ends, which lost 1 base and 3 bases, there was a span of 6 bases. This CDR3 is built from 13 residues. This chain's CDR3 is CASSLGGYYGYTF. The CDR3 DNA sequence: TGTGCCAGCAGCTTAGGGGGATACTATGGCTACACCTTC.

To note about this clone: Other DNA sequences in this specimen translate into the identical CDR3. The chain is built from TRBV6-1 and TRBJ1-3; D remains unclear. Germline loops: CDR1 MNHNS, CDR2 SASEGT. The V gene lost 6 bases and the J gene lost 0 bases, with 12 bases spanning the gap. CDR3 length equals 15 residues. CDR3 sequence (DNA): TGTGCCAGCAGCGACCGACGGGACTCTGGAAACACCATATATTTT. Translating it yields CASSDRRDSGNTIYF.

The chain has TRBV7-6 and TRBJ1-1, with unresolved D. Germline values: CDR1 SGHVS, CDR2 FNYEAQ. The CDR3 totals 14 residues. V lost 5 bases, J lost 0 bases, and 10 bases lay in between. Here the CDR3 reads CASSPSNMNTEAFF. CDR3 coding DNA: TGTGCCAGCAGCCCCTCGAACATGAACACTGAAGCTTTCTTT.

This chain joins TRBV2 and TRBJ2-2; a weak D match, TRBD2 (5 bases). The CDR3 is 16 residues long. The V gene lost 6 bases and the J gene lost 0 bases, with 14 bases spanning the gap. The germline CDR1 and CDR2 sequences are SNHLY and FYNNEI. Here the CDR3 reads CASSQEGLANTGELFF. In DNA form, the CDR3 reads TGTGCCAGCAGCCAAGAGGGCCTCGCGAACACCGGGGAGCTGTTTTTT.

V and J are TRBV5-1 and TRBJ1-6, with D uncertain. In germline, CDR1 is SGHRS, CDR2 YFSETQ. The V end lost 4 bases, the J end lost 3 bases, and 8 bases lay between the germline ends. The CDR3 totals 14 residues. Written as DNA, the CDR3 is TGCGCCAGCAGCATCGACATCTATAATTCACCCCTCCACTTT. As protein: CASSIDIYNSPLHF.